The entry that follows covers one T cell receptor (beta chain) sequence. Its antigen is undetermined. Unique molecular identifiers were built into the TCR beta cDNA libraries. Yield was 450,000 to 650,000 cDNA molecules from roughly 0.93 to 9.6 million T cells. TCRdb reprocessed the PCR reads via MiXCR and lists one record per CDR3 protein. The sample comprises 350,000 to 500,000 distinct CDR3 sequences, about 40% of which are singletons, and 6.5% to 8% rests with the top ten. This record comes from a study of post-analysis software for immune sequencing data. Overall study context: Recorded disease courses covered relapsing-remitting, secondary progressive and progressive-relapsing multiple sclerosis. Some patients had no subtype annotation.

Points from the study as a whole: About 5 TRBV segments (TRBV5-6, TRBV5-1 and TRBV20-1 among them) occurred more frequently in patients than in controls. Normalized Chao1 diversity was significantly reduced in patients versus controls. Strong same-batch co-clustering of samples appeared with F measure clustering.

Looked up from germline, CDR1 is DFQATT and CDR2 is SNEGSKA (reference sequence). The J segment lost 5 bases and the V segment lost 5 bases, leaving 5 bases of the junction unmatched. This CDR3 has 13 amino acids. This sequence was found in a girl aged 2-10 years with multiple sclerosis. The chain couples TRBV20-1 to TRBJ1-2; 10 bases align to TRBD1. The specimen sequenced was blood. CDR3 region: CSALPGQGYGYTF. The CDR3 region has the DNA TGCAGTGCTCTCCCGGGACAGGGGTATGGCTACACCTTC.